The rows below give T cell receptor beta chains drawn from one sample of a study of T cells in localized non-small cell lung cancer. The method was immunoSEQ multiplex PCR; TCRdb's version includes in-frame clones alone and lacks a portion of them. This sample has roughly 860 clones; approximately 20% occur once, and the top ten carry 15% to 20%. This material consisted of lung tumor tissue, taken before any cancer treatment. All receptors derive from a female donor aged 60 or older with stage II squamous cell lung carcinoma. Each CDR3 is given with its conserved first and last residue. The D gene is left open where the match is weak.

D gene	V gene	J gene	CDR3 length	CDR3 protein
TRBD1	TRBV11-3	TRBJ1-2	14	CASSLQGARQGYTF
TRBD2	TRBV4-1	TRBJ2-5	18	CASSHGLIAGGSGETQYF
.	TRBV4-1	TRBJ1-2	15	CASSQDLTEAYGYTF
.	TRBV9	TRBJ1-3	15	CASSVEGKIGNTIYF
TRBD2	TRBV9	TRBJ2-5	17	CASTKGRGLAGQETQYF
.	TRBV30	TRBJ1-5	15	CAWSVGKAADQPQHF
TRBD2	TRBV11-3	TRBJ2-1	17	CASSRSLGSGREAEQFF
TRBD1	TRBV15	TRBJ2-6	16	CATSGTGGAGANVLTF
TRBD2	TRBV4-1	TRBJ2-7	15	CASSQEGGRAYEQYF
.	TRBV6-8	TRBJ1-1	17	CASSLRGGPGANTEAFF
.	TRBV18	TRBJ2-1	14	CASSPQRGYNEQFF
TRBD1	TRBV18	TRBJ1-5	16	CASSPRGQGWDQPQHF
.	TRBV11-3	TRBJ2-4	15	CASSLNRAAKNIQYF
.	TRBV28	TRBJ1-1	14	CASSLFTGNTEAFF
.	TRBV6-7	TRBJ2-7	11	CASSNRPEQYF
.	TRBV19	TRBJ1-4	16	CASSTQPGQLVEKLFF
.	TRBV11-3	TRBJ1-1	14	CASSLQGGRTEAFF
.	TRBV23-1	TRBJ2-1	13	CASSGEGEVEQFF
TRBD1	TRBV5-1	TRBJ2-2	14	CASSSTGDTGELFF
.	TRBV19	TRBJ2-3	17	CASRSIVAGTGMDTQYF
.	TRBV11-3	TRBJ2-4	16	CASSLAYRLAKNIQYF
.	TRBV28	TRBJ1-4	13	CASSQTGGEKLFF
.	TRBV9	TRBJ1-1	14	CASSFSRGNTEAFF
TRBD2	TRBV9	TRBJ2-1	16	CASSTRSGRGYNEQFF
.	TRBV6-8	TRBJ2-3	16	CASSYSRTWGADTQYF
TRBD2	TRBV6-8	TRBJ2-7	12	CASGGVLYEQYF
.	TRBV28	TRBJ1-1	14	CASSRGGALTEAFF
TRBD1	TRBV6-8	TRBJ1-2	14	CASSYGGTGSRYTF
.	TRBV9	TRBJ1-1	14	CASSEGAMNTEAFF
.	TRBV29-1	TRBJ2-1	13	CSVASDYNNEQFF
.	TRBV11-3	TRBJ2-5	16	CASSLGFWGGRETQYF
TRBD1	TRBV11-3	TRBJ1-4	16	CASSLTRDSLNEKLFF
.	TRBV19	TRBJ2-1	17	CASSIVRTIQHNNEQFF
TRBD1	TRBV12-5	TRBJ2-7	14	CASGPQGGAYEQYF
TRBD2	TRBV19	TRBJ2-3	20	CASSDLGLAGAAGWPDTQYF
.	TRBV11-3	TRBJ1-4	15	CASSLGGGRNEKLFF
TRBD2	TRBV12-5	TRBJ2-7	13	CASGRDYSYEQYF
.	TRBV12-2	TRBJ1-6	14	CASSISDGGSPLHF
.	TRBV6-8	TRBJ1-1	12	CASSLVLGEAFF
TRBD1	TRBV11-3	TRBJ2-5	15	CASSLLGQGSETQYF
.	TRBV18	TRBJ1-4	16	CASSPRQANGNEKLFF
TRBD1	TRBV7-1	TRBJ2-7	13	CASSLRDRVEQYF
.	TRBV11-3	TRBJ2-5	14	CASSLAAGKRTQYF
.	TRBV18	TRBJ2-7	13	CASSPGHGYEQYF
TRBD1	TRBV9	TRBJ2-2	16	CASSGGTGFNTGELFF
.	TRBV9	TRBJ2-5	14	CASSETGPTETQYF
.	TRBV7-5	TRBJ2-2	15	CASSLGDFGVGELFF